Listed here are 20 T cell receptor beta chains from one sample, sequenced in a study of cytomegalovirus exposure and HLA in healthy donors. Some clones are missing from TCRdb's copy, which holds only in-frame ones; the method was immunoSEQ multiplex PCR. The repertoire consists of under 150,000 clones, with 80% to 90% occurring once and the leading ten covering 1.4%. Sequenced input: PBMCs. The receptors shown here come from a woman aged 25 to 39 in good health and CMV-seronegative.

This chain links TRBV7-2 with TRBJ2-1, with 7 bases lining up with TRBD1. The J segment lost 1 base and the V segment lost 3 bases, leaving 3 bases of the junction unmatched. Germline CDR1 reads SGHTA; CDR2 reads FQGNSA. The CDR3 runs 15 residues. The CDR3 sequence is CASSFTGDSYNEQFF. CDR3 sequence (DNA): TGTGCCAGCAGCTTTACAGGGGATTCCTACAATGAGCAGTTCTTC.

The chain links TRBV7-2 to TRBJ1-2, with D perhaps TRBD1 (5 bases). CDR1 SGHTA and CDR2 FQGNSA come from the germline V gene. The CDR3 runs to 14 residues. Trimming removed 5 bases from V and 5 bases from J, with 15 bases in between. CDR3 region: CASSAQAQGYGYTF. CDR3 bases: TGTGCCAGCAGCGCACAAGCCCAGGGTTATGGCTACACCTTC.

This clone has only a few counts. The chain employs TRBV6-6 and TRBJ1-6; 8 bases are a match to TRBD1. Germline values: CDR1 MNHNY, CDR2 SVGAGI (reference sequence). The CDR3 loop spans 13 amino acids. The CDR3 here is CAGTGSQNSPLHF. Here the CDR3 DNA reads TGTGCAGGGACAGGAAGTCAGAATTCACCCCTCCACTTT.

The chain couples TRBV4-1 to TRBJ2-1, with TRBD2 matching over 7 bases. The V and J ends lost 0 bases and 3 bases, in that order; junction bases with no gene match: 5. This CDR3 region has 16 residues. Germline V lookup: CDR1 MGHRA, CDR2 YSYEKL. Here the CDR3 reads CASSQDPSGDYNEQFF. The CDR3 DNA sequence: TGCGCCAGCAGCCAAGACCCCAGCGGGGACTACAATGAGCAGTTCTTC.

This chain's CDR3 is CASSPTPGQAGSPLHF. The CDR3 nucleotides read TGTGCCAGCTCACCGACACCGGGACAGGCGGGTTCACCCCTCCACTTT. V and J are TRBV18 and TRBJ1-6, with 8 bases that match TRBD1. CDR1 is KGHSH and CDR2 is LQKENI in the germline V gene. J gave up 9 bases and V 3 bases, and 10 bases lay outside the gene matches. The CDR3 is 16 amino acids.

This clone was detected only a few times. The chain uses TRBV7-2 and TRBJ1-6; D perhaps matches TRBD1 (6 bases). Germline loops: CDR1 SGHTA, CDR2 FQGNSA. The CDR3 loop spans 14 amino acids. The ends were cut back, 4 bases at V and 7 bases at J, with 11 bases in the middle. The CDR3 is CASSSKGQNSPLHF. CDR3 sequence (DNA): TGTGCCAGCAGCTCGAAAGGACAGAATTCACCCCTCCACTTT. The whole variable domain, remainder taken from reference TRBV7-2 and TRBJ1-6, is GAGVSQSPSNKVTEKGKDVELRCDPISGHTALYWYRQSLGQGLEFLIYFQGNSAPDKSGLPSDRFSAERTGGSVSTLTIQRTQQEDSAVYLCASSSKGQNSPLHFGNGTRLTVT.

The rearrangement joins TRBV5-1 to TRBJ2-2; 7 bases agree with TRBD1. Losses at the gene ends were 3 bases for V and 1 base for J; bases not matched to a gene: 6. The germline gives CDR1 SGHRS, CDR2 YFSETQ. The CDR3 is made up of 16 amino acids. The CDR3: CASSSRDSLNTGELFF. In DNA, the CDR3 is TGCGCCAGCAGCTCCAGGGACAGCCTGAACACCGGGGAGCTGTTTTTT.

The gene calls are TRBV5-6 and TRBJ1-1; perhaps TRBD1 as D (6 bases). Trimming took off 4 bases at V and 7 bases at J, with 23 bases between the two ends. The CDR3 is made up of 16 amino acids. Germline CDR1 and CDR2: SGHDT and YYEEEE. The CDR3 spells CASSRRTERPDFEAFF. The CDR3 bases are TGTGCCAGCAGCCGCCGGACAGAGCGCCCAGATTTTGAAGCTTTCTTT.

V is TRBV30 and J is TRBJ1-4; 7 bases are shared with TRBD1. The CDR3 sequence is 14 residues long. J gave up 6 bases and V 5 bases, and 9 bases lay outside the gene matches. Per germline, CDR1 GTSNPN and CDR2 SVGIG (reference sequence). The CDR3 loop is CAWGTGARDEKLFF. In nucleotides, the CDR3 is TGTGCCTGGGGTACAGGGGCGCGGGATGAAAAACTGTTTTTT.

This clone was counted once. The CDR3 nucleotides are TGTGCCAGCAGCTTAGTCCGGGGGGGCCGCAATGAGCAGTTCTTC. Its translation: CASSLVRGGRNEQFF. The rearrangement uses TRBV11-2 and TRBJ2-1, with 8 bases that match TRBD2. CDR1 and CDR2 (germline): SGHAT, FQNNGV. Trimming at V came to 1 base and at J to 6 bases, leaving 5 bases not matched to a gene. The CDR3 spans 15 residues. Complete variable domain (other parts from reference TRBV11-2 and TRBJ2-1): EAGVAQSPRYKIIEKRQSVAFWCNPISGHATLYWYQQILGQGPKLLIQFQNNGVVDDSQLPKDRFSAERLKGVDSTLKIQPAKLEDSAVYLCASSLVRGGRNEQFFGPGTRLTVL.

This chain joins TRBV9 and TRBJ1-1, with TRBD1 matching 8 bases. V shed 0 bases and J 1 base; nucleotides not matched to a gene: 2. The CDR3 loop spans 15 amino acids. From germline, CDR1 is SGDLS and CDR2 YYNGEE. The CDR3 here is CASSVGGTGNTEAFF. The CDR3 DNA follows: TGTGCCAGCAGCGTAGGTGGGACAGGGAACACTGAAGCTTTCTTT. The full variable domain, its missing parts supplied by reference TRBV9 and TRBJ1-1, is DSGVTQTPKHLITATGQRVTLRCSPRSGDLSVYWYQQSLDQGLQFLIQYYNGEERAKGNILERFSAQQFPDLHSELNLSSLELGDSALYFCASSVGGTGNTEAFFGQGTRLTVV.

This clone was detected once. The chain has TRBV5-1 and TRBJ2-2; 7 nucleotides line up with TRBD2. The CDR3 has 15 residues. Losses at the gene ends were 3 bases for V and 0 bases for J; bases not matched to a gene: 2. Germline CDR1 and CDR2: SGHRS and YFSETQ. The CDR3, as DNA: TGCGCCAGCAGCTGGGGGGGAACGAACACCGGGGAGCTGTTTTTT. Protein sequence: CASSWGGTNTGELFF.

The chain employs TRBV19 and TRBJ2-3; 7 positions match TRBD2. CDR1 and CDR2 from the germline V gene are LNHDA and SQIVND (reference sequence). The V segment lost 1 base and the J segment 0 bases; nucleotides outside the gene matches: 4. The CDR3 has 16 amino acids. The CDR3 spells CASSIGSGVSTDTQYF. DNA for the CDR3: TGTGCCAGTAGTATAGGAAGCGGGGTGAGCACAGATACGCAGTATTTT.

The chain joins TRBV6-1 to TRBJ2-1; no definite D call. CDR1 is MNHNS, CDR2 SASEGT, per germline. The CDR3 has 15 residues. Between the trimmed V and J ends, which lost 4 bases and 1 base, there was a span of 11 bases. Here the CDR3 reads CASSGRLISYNEQFF. CDR3 bases: TGTGCCAGCAGTGGGCGGTTAATATCCTACAATGAGCAGTTCTTC.

The genes are TRBV28 and TRBJ1-3; TRBD1 agrees at 8 bases. With V trimmed by 4 bases and J by 0 bases, 2 bases remained unmatched. CDR3 length equals 15 residues. The V gene's germline CDR1 is MDHEN and CDR2 SYDVKM. The CDR3: CASSSTGGSGNTIYF. The CDR3, as DNA: TGTGCCAGCAGTTCCACAGGGGGCTCTGGAAACACCATATATTTT.

The V gene is TRBV2, the J gene TRBJ2-3; 11 bases are shared with TRBD2. This CDR3 region has 18 residues. The V and J ends lost 5 bases and 6 bases, in that order; junction bases with no gene match: 16. Looked up from germline, CDR1 is SNHLY and CDR2 is FYNNEI. CDR3 protein: CASSPDIRPSGGRDTQYF. Here the CDR3 DNA reads TGTGCCAGCAGTCCAGACATCAGACCTAGCGGGGGGCGGGATACGCAGTATTTT. The full variable domain, in which reference TRBV2 and TRBJ2-3 provide the parts outside the CDR3, is EPEVTQTPSHQVTQMGQEVILRCVPISNHLYFYWYRQILGQKVEFLVSFYNNEISEKSEIFDDQFSVERPDGSNFTLKIRSTKLEDSAMYFCASSPDIRPSGGRDTQYFGPGTRLTVL.

The chain combines TRBV7-2 with TRBJ2-5, with TRBD1 identical over 7 bases. The trim removed 3 bases at V and 6 bases at J, leaving 7 bases unmatched. The CDR3 is 14 amino acids. Germline lookup yields CDR1 SGHTA and CDR2 FQGNSA. CDR3 protein: CASSFADRVKTQYF. In DNA form, the CDR3 reads TGTGCCAGCAGCTTCGCTGACAGGGTGAAGACCCAGTACTTC.

The chain has TRBV30 and TRBJ1-2, with D perhaps TRBD1 (6 bases). Trimming stripped 3 bases from V and 1 base from J, with 18 bases between. This CDR3 has 16 residues. The germline CDR1 and CDR2 sequences are GTSNPN and SVGIG (reference sequence). CDR3 coding DNA: TGTGCCTGGAGGGGCCCCCGGGACATTAGTAACTATGGCTACACCTTC. This gives the protein CAWRGPRDISNYGYTF.

The chain carries TRBV28 and TRBJ1-2; 7 bases fit TRBD1. The junction had 7 bases not matched to a gene; V was cut back by 10 bases and J by 5 bases. The CDR3 contains 12 residues. From germline, CDR1 is MDHEN and CDR2 SYDVKM. CDR3 residues: CATLHRGYGYTF. CDR3 bases: TGTGCCACCCTACACAGGGGTTATGGCTACACCTTC.

The CDR3 nucleotides read TGTGCCAGTAGACCACTATTCTCTGGAAACACCATATATTTT. It is translated as CASRPLFSGNTIYF. The chain uses TRBV19 and TRBJ1-3; D remains ambiguous. V was clipped by 6 bases and J by 0 bases, with 9 bases between them. The CDR3 runs to 14 residues. The V gene's germline CDR1 is LNHDA and CDR2 SQIVND (reference sequence).